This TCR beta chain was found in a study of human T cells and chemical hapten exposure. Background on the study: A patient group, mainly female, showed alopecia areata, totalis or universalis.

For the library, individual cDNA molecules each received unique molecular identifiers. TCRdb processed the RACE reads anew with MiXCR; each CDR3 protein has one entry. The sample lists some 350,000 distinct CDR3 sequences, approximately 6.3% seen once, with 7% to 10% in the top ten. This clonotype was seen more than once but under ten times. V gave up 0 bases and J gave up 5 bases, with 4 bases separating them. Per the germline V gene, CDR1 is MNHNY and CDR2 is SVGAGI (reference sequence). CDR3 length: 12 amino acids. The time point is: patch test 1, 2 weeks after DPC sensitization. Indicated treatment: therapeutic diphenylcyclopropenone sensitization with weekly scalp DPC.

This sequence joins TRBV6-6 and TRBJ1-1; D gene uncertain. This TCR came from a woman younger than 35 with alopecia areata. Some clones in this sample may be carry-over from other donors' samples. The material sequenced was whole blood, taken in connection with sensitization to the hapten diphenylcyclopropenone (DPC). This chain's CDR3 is CASSYSQTEAFF. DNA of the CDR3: TGTGCCAGCAGTTACTCACAGACTGAAGCTTTCTTT.